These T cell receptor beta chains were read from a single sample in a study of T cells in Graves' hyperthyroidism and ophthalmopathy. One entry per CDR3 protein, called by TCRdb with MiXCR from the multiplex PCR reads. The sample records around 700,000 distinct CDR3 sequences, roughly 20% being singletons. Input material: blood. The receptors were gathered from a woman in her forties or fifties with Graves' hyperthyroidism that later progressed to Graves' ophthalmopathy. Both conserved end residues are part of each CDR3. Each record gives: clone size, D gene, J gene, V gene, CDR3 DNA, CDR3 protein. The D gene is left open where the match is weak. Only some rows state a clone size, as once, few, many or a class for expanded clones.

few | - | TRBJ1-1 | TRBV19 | TGTGCCAGTAGTATGAATCTGGGGGCAGCTGAAGCTTTCTTT | CASSMNLGAAEAFF
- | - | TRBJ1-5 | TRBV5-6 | TGTGCCAGCAGCTCGGGACATCTTAGCAATCAGCCCCAGCATTTT | CASSSGHLSNQPQHF
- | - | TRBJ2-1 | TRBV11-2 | TGTGCCAGCAGCCCCCGGACAGACCCCAATGAGCAGTTCTTC | CASSPRTDPNEQFF
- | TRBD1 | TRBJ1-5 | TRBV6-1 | TGTGCCAGCAGATCTCCGGGACAGGACTATCAGCCCCAGCATTTT | CASRSPGQDYQPQHF
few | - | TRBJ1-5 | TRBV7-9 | TGTGCCAGCAGCTTACACCCCGAAACTCAGCCCCAGCATTTT | CASSLHPETQPQHF
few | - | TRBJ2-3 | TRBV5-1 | TGCGCCAGCGCGGGCGGGGGCACAGATACGCAGTATTTT | CASAGGGTDTQYF
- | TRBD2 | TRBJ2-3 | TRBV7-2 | TGTGCCAGCAGCTTGGTGGCTAGCGGGGGGGTAGATACGCAGTATTTT | CASSLVASGGVDTQYF
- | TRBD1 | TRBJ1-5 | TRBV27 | TGTGCCAGCAGTTTATCGACAGGGTTTGAGCCCCAGCATTTT | CASSLSTGFEPQHF
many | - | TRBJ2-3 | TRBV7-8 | TGTGCCAGCAGCTTAGACAGGGGAGGTTCAGATACGCAGTATTTT | CASSLDRGGSDTQYF
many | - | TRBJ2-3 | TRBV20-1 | TGCAGTGCGCCCCCGGGCACACGCACAGATACGCAGTATTTT | CSAPPGTRTDTQYF
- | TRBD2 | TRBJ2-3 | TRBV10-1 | TGCGCCAGCCCTGCTCTAGCGGGGTCCCACCGGATCACAGATACGCAGTATTTT | CASPALAGSHRITDTQYF
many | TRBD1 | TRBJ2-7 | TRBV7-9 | TGTGCCAGCAGCTTAGGGACAGGATCCTCGGAGCAGTACTTC | CASSLGTGSSEQYF
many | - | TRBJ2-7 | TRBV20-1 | TGCAGTGCCCTCAGCAGATACGAGCAGTACTTC | CSALSRYEQYF
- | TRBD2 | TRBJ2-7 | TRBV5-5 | TGCGCCAGCAGCTTGGAAGGACTAGGGGCCTACGGGCAGTACTTC | CASSLEGLGAYGQYF
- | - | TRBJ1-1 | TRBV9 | TGTGCCAGCGGGGGGACTCTGGGGGGGTACACTGAAGCTTTCTTT | CASGGTLGGYTEAFF
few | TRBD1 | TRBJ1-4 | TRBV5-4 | TGTGCCAGCAGCCCCGGACAGGAACTTGCAACTAATGAAAAACTGTTTTTT | CASSPGQELATNEKLFF
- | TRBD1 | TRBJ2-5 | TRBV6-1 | TGTGCCAGCATAGTAGGACAGGGGGCAAGGAAAGAGACCCAGTACTTC | CASIVGQGARKETQYF
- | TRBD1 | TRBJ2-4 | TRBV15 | TGTGCCACGCAAACAGGGGTAAAGGGCATTCAGTACTTC | CATQTGVKGIQYF
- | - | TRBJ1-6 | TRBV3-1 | TGTGCCAGCAGCGGGGCAGCCGATAATTCACCCCTCCACTTT | CASSGAADNSPLHF
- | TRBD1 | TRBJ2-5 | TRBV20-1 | TGCAGTGCTAGTGACAGGGGCAAGGAGACCCAGTACTTC | CSASDRGKETQYF
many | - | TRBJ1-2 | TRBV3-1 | TGTGCCAGCAGCCAGCAGGGCTTTGGCTACACCTTC | CASSQQGFGYTF
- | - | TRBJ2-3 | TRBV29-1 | TGCAGCGTTGGTTCCGAGACGGGGACAGATACGCAGTATTTT | CSVGSETGTDTQYF
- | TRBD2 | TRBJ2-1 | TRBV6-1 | TGTGCCAGCACTGTTCTAGCGGGGGATTACAATGAGCAGTTCTTC | CASTVLAGDYNEQFF
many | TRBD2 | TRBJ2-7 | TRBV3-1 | TGTGCCAGCAGCCAAGGGTCCAGCGGGGGGACGGACGAGCAGTACTTC | CASSQGSSGGTDEQYF
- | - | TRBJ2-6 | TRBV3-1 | TGTGCCAGCAGCCAGGGGGCGCCTGGGGCCAACGTCCTGACTTTC | CASSQGAPGANVLTF
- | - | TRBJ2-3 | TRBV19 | TGTGCCAGTAGTATAGATCGAGGGACGGTTAGCACAGATACGCAGTATTTT | CASSIDRGTVSTDTQYF
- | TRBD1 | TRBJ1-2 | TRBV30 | TGTGCCAGGCTCGGGACAGGGGTTGGCCACACCTTC | CARLGTGVGHTF
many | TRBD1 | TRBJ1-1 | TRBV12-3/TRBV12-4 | TGTGCCAGCAGTCGACAGGGACCGAACACTGAAGCTTTCTTT | CASSRQGPNTEAFF
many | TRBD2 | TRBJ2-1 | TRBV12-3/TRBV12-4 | TGTGCCAGCAGTTTAGTTTCGGGAGGTAGCTCCTACAATGAGCAGTTCTTC | CASSLVSGGSSYNEQFF
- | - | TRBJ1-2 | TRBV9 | TGTGCCAGCAGCGAAGGACTGTTGAACTATGGCTACACCTTC | CASSEGLLNYGYTF
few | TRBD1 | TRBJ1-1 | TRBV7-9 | TGTGCCAGCAGCTTAGAGGACAGGGGGCATATGAACACTGAAGCTTTCTTT | CASSLEDRGHMNTEAFF
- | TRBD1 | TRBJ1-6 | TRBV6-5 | TGTGCCAGCAGTTACTCGGGACAGTATAATTCACCCCTCCACTTT | CASSYSGQYNSPLHF
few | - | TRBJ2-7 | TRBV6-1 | TGTGCCAGCAGTGACTCTATCGGGGGAACCTACGAGCAGTACTTC | CASSDSIGGTYEQYF